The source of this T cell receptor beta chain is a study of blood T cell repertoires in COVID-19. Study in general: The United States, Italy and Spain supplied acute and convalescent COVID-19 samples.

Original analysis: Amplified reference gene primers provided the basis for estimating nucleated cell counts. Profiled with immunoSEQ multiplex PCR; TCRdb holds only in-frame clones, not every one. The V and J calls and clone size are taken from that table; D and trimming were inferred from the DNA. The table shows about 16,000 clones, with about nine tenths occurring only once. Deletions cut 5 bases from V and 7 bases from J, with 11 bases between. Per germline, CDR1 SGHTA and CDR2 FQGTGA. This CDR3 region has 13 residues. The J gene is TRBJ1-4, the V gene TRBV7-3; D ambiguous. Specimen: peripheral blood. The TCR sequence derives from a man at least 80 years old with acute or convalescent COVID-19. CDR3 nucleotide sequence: TGTGCCAGCAGCGTTCCGGGGTGTGAAAAACTGTTTTTT. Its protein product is CASSVPGCEKLFF.